This TCR beta chain emerged from a study of CD8 T cell repertoires and HIV-1 epitope variants (TCRdb year 2020). Regarding the complete study: T cells were stimulated in separate culture wells with each of twenty-five peptides representing autologous and known Gag and Nef epitope variants. The control conditions were a CMV, EBV and flu peptide pool, the Ebola AY9 epitope as a negative control, and a well with no peptide. Three Gag epitope families and Nef HW9 and YT9 were included among the tested epitopes. T cells were enriched with the EasySep Human T Cell Enrichment Kit and co-cultured with equal numbers of autologous T cell-negative cells as antigen-presenting cells. For around 9 days the cultures were kept in IMDM with gentamicin, and on days 3 and 7 half of the media was changed with IL-2, IL-7 and IL-15 added. An aliquot of 1M T cells was set aside as an uncultured baseline condition, separate from the approximately 83 T cell cultures. A total of 83 T cell cultures were run, with each culture condition done in triplicate except for one peptide, which was done in duplicate.

The immunoSEQ platform was used to sequence TCR beta CDR3 regions at survey depth. The QIAamp DNA micro kit was used to extract genomic DNA from every cultured and uncultured CD8+ T cell population. In the paper's pipeline: Any sample with under 5,000 productive reads was excluded, and this exclusion removed about 7% of the 75 cultures stimulated with HIV peptides. Sequences were trimmed to CDR3 by a MANAFEST web app, and nonproductive sequences, CDR3s under 5 amino acids, and sequences not starting with C or ending with F/W were removed. Antigen-specific clonotypes had to expand in at least 2 of 3 replicates versus no-peptide control at FDR 0.01, only within one epitope family. In addition, a specific clonotype needed a frequency at least fivefold higher than in wells stimulated with peptides from other epitope families. Here the immuneACCESS table is served through TCRdb, limited to in-frame sequences with V and J called. Missing clones are a known gap in these copies; in checked studies unresolved V genes cover under half, and the rest lacks a known reason. V, J and clone size reflect that table, while D and trimming were determined from the DNA. The sample profile shows approximately 5,200 clones; around 70% of them were found once. About 40% of the sample belongs to the ten largest clones.

The EasySep Human CD8+ T Cell Enrichment Kit was used on day 10 to isolate CD8+ T cells from every culture. A remark on this clone: Its antigen is not yet known. No per-base quality is available; no much larger clone lies one base away.

Broad study findings and their caveats: The assay identified only TCR beta chains and indicated proliferation in response to antigen, without indicating T cell function or cytokine profile. Nine antigen-specific TCR beta clonotypes were identified, of which six appeared to be cross-reactive for autologous or known escape epitope variants. The Nef KF9 family was recognized by five clonotypes and the HW9 family by one, and no responses to the TAALDMSHF plasma variant were observed.

Inclusive of the bounding cysteine and phenylalanine, the CDR3 is 16 residues long. Left in the record is the CDR3 DNA by itself, 48 bases read in frame from the first base. Via the germline V gene, CDR1 is SGHDT and CDR2 YYEEEE. The germline V end is reduced by 0 bases and the J end by 0 bases; junction bases left unmatched: 2. The sequence was obtained from a male donor with HIV. Sequenced: cultured CD8+ T cells derived from PBMCs. The sequence joins TRBV5-6 to TRBJ2-1, with 8 bases matching TRBD2. The CDR3 here reads CASSLERGSSYNEQFF. The nucleotides are TGTGCCAGCAGCTTGGAGCGGGGGAGCTCCTACAATGAGCAGTTCTTC.